The present T cell receptor beta chain was sequenced within a study of response to subunit inactivated influenza vaccine. Trimming cost V 6 bases and J 6 bases, with 20 bases left between them. The CDR3 totals 16 residues. TCRdb re-called the RT-PCR reads through MiXCR, storing one row per CDR3 protein. Of approximately 500,000 distinct CDR3 sequences detected, under 30% appear once; the ten largest clones hold roughly 2.8%. This clonotype was observed a handful of times. This sample was also put to use in a study of T cells expressing NK-cell markers. This second study notes: Scientists made TCR beta cDNA using 5'RACE template switching with UMIs. The sequencing cohort of eight donors included seven HCMV-seropositive individuals and one seronegative individual. With an anti-gamma-delta TCR antibody, sorting in several experiments was kept to alpha-beta TCR T cells. In roughly six donors, dominant NKG2C+ clonotypes were roughly 1.0-8% of CD8+ T cells. One observes that, in several donors, these clonotypes were also the leading ones within the CD3+CD56-NKG2C+ fraction.

This clonotype originated in a man aged 50-59 years who received an inactivated influenza vaccine. The source material was CD4+ T cells sorted from PBMCs, sampled 12 days after vaccination. The chain is built from TRBV12-3 or TRBV12-4 and TRBJ2-2; D is unresolved. The chain's CDR3 is CASSQFSVGSAGELFF. The CDR3 DNA is TGTGCCAGCAGCCAATTTTCTGTGGGATCCGCCGGGGAGCTGTTTTTT.